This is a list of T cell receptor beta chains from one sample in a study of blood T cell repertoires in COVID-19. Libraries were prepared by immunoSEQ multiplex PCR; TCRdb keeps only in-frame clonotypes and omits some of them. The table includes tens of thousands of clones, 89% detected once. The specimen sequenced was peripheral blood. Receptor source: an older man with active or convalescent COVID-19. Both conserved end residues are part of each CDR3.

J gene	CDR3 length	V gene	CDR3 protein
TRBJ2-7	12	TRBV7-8	CASSLQNHEQYF
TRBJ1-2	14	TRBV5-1	CASSPSGGIYGYTF
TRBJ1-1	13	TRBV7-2	CASSFVMATEAFF
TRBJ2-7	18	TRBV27	CASSTYSPTSGGRYEQYF
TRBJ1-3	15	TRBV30	CAWRGQGNSGNTIYF
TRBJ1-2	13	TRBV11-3	CASSLGGNYGYTF
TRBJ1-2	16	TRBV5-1	CASSRGQGAAGYGYTF
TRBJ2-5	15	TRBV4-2	CASSQEGGGFETQYF
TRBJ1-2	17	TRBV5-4	CASSFMTGGPSNYGYTF
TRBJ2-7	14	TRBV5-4	CASSSRTDSYEQYF
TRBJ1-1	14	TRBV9	CASTPGGQNTEAFF
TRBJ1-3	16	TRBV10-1	CASSDSTDQPGNTIYF
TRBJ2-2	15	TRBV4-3	CASSQAVLVTGELFF
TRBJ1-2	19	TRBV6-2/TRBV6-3	CASSYPSWAGPEFNYGYTF
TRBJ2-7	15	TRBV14	CASSQGGTGGVEQYF
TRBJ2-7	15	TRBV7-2	CASSSRDRGRQEQYF
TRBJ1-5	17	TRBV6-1	CASSEDRTVHDNQPQHF
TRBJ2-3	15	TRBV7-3	CASSLMGSIRDTQYF
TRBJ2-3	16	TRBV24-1	CATSEPLAGAGDTQYF
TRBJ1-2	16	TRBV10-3	CAISESTQQGSYGYTF
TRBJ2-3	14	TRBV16	CASSQFGGADTQYF
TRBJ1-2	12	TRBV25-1	CASSDRAGGYTF
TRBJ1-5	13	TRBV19	CASRDRQGQPQHF
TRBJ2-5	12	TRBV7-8	CASSPYGETQYF
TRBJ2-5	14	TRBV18	CASSPPGISETQYF
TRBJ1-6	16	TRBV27	CASSSDRAWYNSPLHF
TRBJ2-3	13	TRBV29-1	CSVLTGGTDTQYF
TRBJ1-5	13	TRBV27	CASSLVGGRPQHF
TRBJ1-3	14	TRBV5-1	CASSPGDSGNTIYF